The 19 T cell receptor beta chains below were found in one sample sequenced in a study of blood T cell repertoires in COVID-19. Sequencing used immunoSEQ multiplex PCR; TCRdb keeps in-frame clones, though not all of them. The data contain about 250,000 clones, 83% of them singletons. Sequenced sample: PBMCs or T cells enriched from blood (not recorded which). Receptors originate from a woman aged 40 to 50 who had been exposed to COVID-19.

DNA of the CDR3: TGTGCCAGCTCAGCCTCAGGGGTTGGAAACACCATATATTTT. This codes for CASSASGVGNTIYF. The genes are TRBV18 and TRBJ1-3; the D gene is possibly TRBD1 (6 bases). CDR1 is KGHSH and CDR2 is LQKENI in the germline V gene. The CDR3 spans 14 residues. V was clipped by 5 bases and J by 3 bases, with 11 bases between them.

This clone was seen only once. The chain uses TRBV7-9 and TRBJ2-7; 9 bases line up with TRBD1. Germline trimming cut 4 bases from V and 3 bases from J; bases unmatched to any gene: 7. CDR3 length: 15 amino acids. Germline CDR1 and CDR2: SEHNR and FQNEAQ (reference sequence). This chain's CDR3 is CASSWTGAQIYEQYF. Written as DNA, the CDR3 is TGTGCCAGCAGCTGGACAGGGGCCCAGATCTACGAGCAGTACTTC.

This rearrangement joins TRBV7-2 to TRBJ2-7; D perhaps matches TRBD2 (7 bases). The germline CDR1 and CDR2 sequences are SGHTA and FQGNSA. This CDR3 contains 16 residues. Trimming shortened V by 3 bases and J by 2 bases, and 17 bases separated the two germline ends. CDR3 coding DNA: TGTGCCAGCAGCTTGGTTATGGGGGGGCGAGCCTACGAGCAGTACTTC. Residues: CASSLVMGGRAYEQYF.

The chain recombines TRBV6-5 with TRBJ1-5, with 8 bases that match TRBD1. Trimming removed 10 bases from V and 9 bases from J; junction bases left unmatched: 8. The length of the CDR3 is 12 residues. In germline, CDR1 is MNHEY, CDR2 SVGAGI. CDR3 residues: CAIRQGWGPQHF. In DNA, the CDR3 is TGTGCCATCAGACAGGGGTGGGGGCCCCAGCATTTT.

CDR3 region: CASRRGAGNEQFF. DNA of the CDR3: TGTGCCAGTCGGCGGGGGGCAGGGAATGAGCAGTTCTTC. The chain joins TRBV7-9 to TRBJ2-1; TRBD2 matches 8 bases. V gave up 9 bases and J gave up 7 bases; unmatched junction bases: 8. The CDR3 extends over 13 amino acids. In germline, CDR1 is SEHNR, CDR2 FQNEAQ (reference sequence).

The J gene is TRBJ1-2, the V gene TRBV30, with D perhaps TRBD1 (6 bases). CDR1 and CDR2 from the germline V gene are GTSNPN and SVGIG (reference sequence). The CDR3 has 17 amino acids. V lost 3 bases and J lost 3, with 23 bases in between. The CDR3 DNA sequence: TGTGCCTGGAGCGCGCCCGCGGACAGAGCTTACTACTATGGCTACACCTTC. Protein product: CAWSAPADRAYYYGYTF.

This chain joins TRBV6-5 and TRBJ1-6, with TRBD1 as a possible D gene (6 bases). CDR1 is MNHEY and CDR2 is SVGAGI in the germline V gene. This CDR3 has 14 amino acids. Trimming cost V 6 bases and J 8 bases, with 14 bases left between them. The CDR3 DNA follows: TGTGCCAGCAGCCGACAGGCCAGGTATTCACCCCTCCACTTT. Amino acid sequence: CASSRQARYSPLHF.

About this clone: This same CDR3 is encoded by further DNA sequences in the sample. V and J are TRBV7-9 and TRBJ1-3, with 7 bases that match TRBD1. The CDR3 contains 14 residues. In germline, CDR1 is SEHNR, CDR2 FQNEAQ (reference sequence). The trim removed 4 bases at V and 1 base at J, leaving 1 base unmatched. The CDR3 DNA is TGTGCCAGCAGCTCGACAGGGTCTGGAAACACCATATATTTT. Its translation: CASSSTGSGNTIYF.

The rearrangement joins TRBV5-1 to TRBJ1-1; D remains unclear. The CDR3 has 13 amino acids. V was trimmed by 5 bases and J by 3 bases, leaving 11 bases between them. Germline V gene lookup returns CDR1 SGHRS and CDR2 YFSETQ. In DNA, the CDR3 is TGCGCCAGCAGGCGGCAGCGAGACACTGAAGCTTTCTTT. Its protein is CASRRQRDTEAFF.

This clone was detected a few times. In nucleotides, the CDR3 is TGTGCCAGCAGCGTATCGGCTAGGAGCGGGGGCGGAGAGACCCAGTACTTC. This sequence encodes CASSVSARSGGGETQYF. This sequence joins TRBV9 and TRBJ2-5; 8 bases are shared with TRBD2. Germline V gene sequence: CDR1 SGDLS, CDR2 YYNGEE. Germline trimming cut 1 base from V and 4 bases from J; bases unmatched to any gene: 12. The CDR3 has 17 residues.

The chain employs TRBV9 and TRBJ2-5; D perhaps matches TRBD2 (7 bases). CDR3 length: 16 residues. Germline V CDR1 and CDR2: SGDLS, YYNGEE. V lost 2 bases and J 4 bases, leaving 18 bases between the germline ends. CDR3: CASSVAGAGGGETQYF. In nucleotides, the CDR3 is TGTGCCAGCAGCGTTGCGGGGGCCGGAGGTGGAGAGACCCAGTACTTC.

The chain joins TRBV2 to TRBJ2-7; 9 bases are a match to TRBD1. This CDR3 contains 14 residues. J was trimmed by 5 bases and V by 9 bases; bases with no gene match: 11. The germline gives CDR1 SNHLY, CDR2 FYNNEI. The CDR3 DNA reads TGTGCCAGTGTGACGGGACAGGGACCACACGAGCAGTACTTC. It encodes CASVTGQGPHEQYF.

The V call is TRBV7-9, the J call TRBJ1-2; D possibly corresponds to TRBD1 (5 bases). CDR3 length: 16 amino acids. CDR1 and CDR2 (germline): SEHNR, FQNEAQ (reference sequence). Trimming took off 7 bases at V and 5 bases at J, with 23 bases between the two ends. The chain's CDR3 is CASNNEYRGKLYGYTF. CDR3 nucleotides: TGTGCCAGCAACAACGAGTACCGGGGGAAACTGTATGGCTACACCTTC.

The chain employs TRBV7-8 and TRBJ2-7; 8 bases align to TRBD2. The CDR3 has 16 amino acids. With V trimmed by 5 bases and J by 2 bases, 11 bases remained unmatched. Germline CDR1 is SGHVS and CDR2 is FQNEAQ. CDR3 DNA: TGTGCCAGCAGCCCCGGGGGGGACTCTACCCCCTACGAGCAGTACTTC. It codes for CASSPGGDSTPYEQYF.

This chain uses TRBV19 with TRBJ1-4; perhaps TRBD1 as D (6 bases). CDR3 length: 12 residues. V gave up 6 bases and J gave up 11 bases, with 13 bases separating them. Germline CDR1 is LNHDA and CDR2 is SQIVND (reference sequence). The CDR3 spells CASRLQGAKLFF. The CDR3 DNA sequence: TGTGCCAGTAGGTTACAGGGTGCGAAACTGTTTTTT. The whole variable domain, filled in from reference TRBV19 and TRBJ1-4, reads DGGITQSPKYLFRKEGQNVTLSCEQNLNHDAMYWYRQDPGQGLRLIYYSQIVNDFQKGDIAEGYSVSREKKESFPLTVTSAQKNPTAFYLCASRLQGAKLFFGSGTQLSVL.

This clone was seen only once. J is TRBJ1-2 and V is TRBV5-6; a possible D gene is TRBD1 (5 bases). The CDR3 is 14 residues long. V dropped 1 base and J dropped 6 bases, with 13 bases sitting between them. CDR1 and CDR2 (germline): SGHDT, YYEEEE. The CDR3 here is CASSLIRQPHGYTF. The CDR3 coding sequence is TGTGCCAGCAGCTTGATTCGACAGCCGCATGGCTACACCTTC.

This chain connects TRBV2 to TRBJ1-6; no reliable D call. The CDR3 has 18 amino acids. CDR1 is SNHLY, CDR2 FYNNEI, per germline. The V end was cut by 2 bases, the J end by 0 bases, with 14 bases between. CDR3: CASSERGPASSYNSPLHF. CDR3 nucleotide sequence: TGTGCCAGCAGTGAAAGAGGGCCCGCTAGCTCCTATAATTCACCCCTCCACTTT.

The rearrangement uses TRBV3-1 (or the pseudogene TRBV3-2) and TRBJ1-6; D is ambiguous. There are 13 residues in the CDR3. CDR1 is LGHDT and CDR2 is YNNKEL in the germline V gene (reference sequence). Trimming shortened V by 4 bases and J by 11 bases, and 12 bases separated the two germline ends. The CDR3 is CASSLGGSPPLHF. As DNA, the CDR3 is TGTGCCAGCAGCCTTGGAGGGTCCCCACCCCTCCACTTT.

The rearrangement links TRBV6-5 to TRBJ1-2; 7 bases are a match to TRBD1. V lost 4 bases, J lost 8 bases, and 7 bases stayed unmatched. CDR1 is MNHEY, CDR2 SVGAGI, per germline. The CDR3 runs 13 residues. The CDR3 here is CASSSPTGRGYTF. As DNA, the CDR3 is TGTGCCAGCAGTTCCCCGACAGGGCGCGGCTACACCTTC.